This T cell receptor beta chain emerged from a study of breast tumors, draining lymph nodes, adjacent tissues. Breast cancer patients provided tissue from their axillary draining lymph nodes. The germline CDR1 and CDR2 sequences are SGHNT and YENEEA. Trimming pared 4 bases from V and 6 bases from J, leaving 25 bases between. This CDR3 is 18 amino acids long. To note about this clonotype: The antigen is not known. With a much larger clone just one base away, this may be a read error.

TCRdb independently ran MiXCR on the multiplex PCR reads; one entry per CDR3 protein. The sample lists some 170,000 distinct CDR3 sequences, roughly a third occurring once. Study-level findings and limits: The data were judged consistent with most tumor T cells coming from lymph node and expanding in tumor. Compared with lymph nodes, tumors were less diverse; compared with nontumor tissue, more. The lymph node origin of tumor T cells was framed as consistent with a hypothesis, not demonstrated.

The V call is TRBV11-3, the J call TRBJ2-1; the D gene could be TRBD1 or TRBD2 (7 bases each). The clonotype originates from a female donor with breast cancer. Some clones in this sample may be carry-over from other donors' samples. The sample comprised axillary lymph node tissue. Here the CDR3 reads CASSSGGGTHPECNEQFF. DNA for the CDR3: TGTGCCAGCAGCTCAGGGGGGGGGACTCACCCCGAGTGCAATGAGCAGTTCTTC.